This T cell receptor (beta chain) was recorded in a study of vaccination and CD4 T cells after COVID-19. Study summary: Each of the control cultures got a CEFX pool, an HIV-1 Nef pool, or no peptide.

The CDR3 length is 17 residues. Trimming pared 5 bases from V and 8 bases from J, leaving 27 bases between. Looked up from germline, CDR1 is SGHVS and CDR2 is FQNEAQ. Described treatment: roughly 11-day PBMC culture with coronavirus spike peptide pools or control peptides (ViraFEST assay). Concerning this clonotype itself: The antigen is not known.

CD4+ T cells that had been cultured provided DNA sequenced with the Oncomine TCR Beta short-read assay. TCRdb re-derived calls from the PCR reads in MiXCR, one entry per CDR3 protein. The sample records about 19,000 distinct CDR3 sequences, more than 40% being singletons. The specimen sequenced was CD4+ T cells from blood, cultured in vitro. This chain joins TRBV7-8 and TRBJ1-1; weak D call: TRBD1 (5 bases). The TCR comes from a human donor who had recovered from COVID-19. The CDR3 DNA is TGTGCCAGCAGCCACCGGGGAACAGGAGGGAGGATGGGGGAAGCTTTCTTT. Residues: CASSHRGTGGRMGEAFF. Looking up the rest from reference TRBV7-8 and TRBJ1-1 gives the full variable domain: GAGVSQSPRYKVAKRGQDVALRCDPISGHVSLFWYQQALGQGPEFLTYFQNEAQLDKSGLPSDRFFAERPEGSVSTLKIQRTQQEDSAVYLCASSHRGTGGRMGEAFFGQGTRLTVV.